The clone carrying this T cell receptor (beta chain) was observed a few times. Clinical symptoms, serum thyroxine and TRAb, thyroid ultrasound and orbital computed tomography together formed the diagnostic basis. This sample stems from a study of T cells in Graves' hyperthyroidism and ophthalmopathy. Researchers amplified the TCR beta CDR3 regions from RNA transcripts. Carried out on the TCR CDR3, a first-round RT-PCR used the HTBI primer set. TCRdb reanalysed the multiplex PCR reads using MiXCR and keeps one entry per CDR3 protein. The sample consists of 300,000 or so distinct CDR3 sequences, approximately 18% of them appearing once. This CDR3 spans 14 amino acids. V was trimmed by 0 bases and J by 4 bases, leaving 5 bases between them. Germline CDR1 SGDLS, CDR2 YYNGEE.

The sequence was obtained from a woman aged 50 to 60 with Graves' hyperthyroidism. The sequenced sample consisted of blood. The chain recombines TRBV9 with TRBJ1-6; no clear D. For the CDR3, the DNA is TGTGCCAGCAGCGTAGAGGGATATAATTCACCCCTCCACTTT. Translating it yields CASSVEGYNSPLHF.